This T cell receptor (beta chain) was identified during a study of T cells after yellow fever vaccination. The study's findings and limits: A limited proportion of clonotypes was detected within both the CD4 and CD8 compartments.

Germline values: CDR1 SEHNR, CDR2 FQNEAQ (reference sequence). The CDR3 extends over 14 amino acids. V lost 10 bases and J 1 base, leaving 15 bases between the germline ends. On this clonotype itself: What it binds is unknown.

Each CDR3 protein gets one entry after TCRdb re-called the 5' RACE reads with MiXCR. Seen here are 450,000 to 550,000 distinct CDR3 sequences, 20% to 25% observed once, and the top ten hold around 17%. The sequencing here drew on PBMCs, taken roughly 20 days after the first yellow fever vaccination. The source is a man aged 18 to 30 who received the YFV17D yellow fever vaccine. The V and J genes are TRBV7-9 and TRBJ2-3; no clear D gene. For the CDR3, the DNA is TGTGCCACCTCCCAGAAGGGCGGCACAGATACGCAGTATTTT. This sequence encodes CATSQKGGTDTQYF.